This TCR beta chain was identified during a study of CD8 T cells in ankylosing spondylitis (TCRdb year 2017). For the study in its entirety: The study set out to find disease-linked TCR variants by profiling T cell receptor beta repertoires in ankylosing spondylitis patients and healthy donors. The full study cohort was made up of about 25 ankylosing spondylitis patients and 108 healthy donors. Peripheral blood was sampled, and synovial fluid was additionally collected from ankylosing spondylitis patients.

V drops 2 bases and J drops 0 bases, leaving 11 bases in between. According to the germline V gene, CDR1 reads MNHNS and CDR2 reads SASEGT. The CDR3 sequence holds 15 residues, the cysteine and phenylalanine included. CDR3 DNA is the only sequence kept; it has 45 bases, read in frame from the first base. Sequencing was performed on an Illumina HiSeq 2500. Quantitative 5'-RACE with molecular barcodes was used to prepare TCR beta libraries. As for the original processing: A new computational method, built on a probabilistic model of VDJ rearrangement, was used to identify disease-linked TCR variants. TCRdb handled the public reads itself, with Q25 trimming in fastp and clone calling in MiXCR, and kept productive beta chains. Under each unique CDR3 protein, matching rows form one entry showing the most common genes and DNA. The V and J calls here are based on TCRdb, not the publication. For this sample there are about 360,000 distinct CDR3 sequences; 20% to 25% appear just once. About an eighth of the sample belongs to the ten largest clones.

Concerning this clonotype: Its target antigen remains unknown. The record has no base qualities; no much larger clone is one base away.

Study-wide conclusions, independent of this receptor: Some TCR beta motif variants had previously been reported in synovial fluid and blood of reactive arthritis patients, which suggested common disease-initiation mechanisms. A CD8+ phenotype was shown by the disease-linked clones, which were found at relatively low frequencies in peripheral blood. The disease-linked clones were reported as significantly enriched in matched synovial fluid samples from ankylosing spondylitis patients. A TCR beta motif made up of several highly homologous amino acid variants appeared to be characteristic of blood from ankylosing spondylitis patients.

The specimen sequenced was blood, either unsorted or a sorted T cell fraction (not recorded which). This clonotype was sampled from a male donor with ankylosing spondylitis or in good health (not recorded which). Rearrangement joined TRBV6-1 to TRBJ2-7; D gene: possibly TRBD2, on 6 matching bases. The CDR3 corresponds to CASSESAGNSYEQYF. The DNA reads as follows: TGTGCCAGCAGTGAATCTGCGGGGAACTCCTACGAGCAGTACTTC.